This T cell receptor (beta chain) was sequenced during a study of blood T cell repertoires in COVID-19. The overall study: The United States, Italy and Spain supplied acute and convalescent COVID-19 samples.

Method: immunoSEQ multiplex PCR; TCRdb's copy keeps in-frame clones and lacks some. Seen here are 120,000 to 150,000 clones, roughly 85% observed once, and the top ten hold roughly 2.7%. The CDR3 contains 13 residues. The germline gives CDR1 LNHDA, CDR2 SQIVND (reference sequence). V dropped 6 bases and J dropped 7; count of bases not matched to a gene: 5. This clone has only a few counts. This sequence joins TRBV19 and TRBJ1-1; TRBD1 agrees at 10 bases. The material sequenced was peripheral blood. This TCR came from a human donor with acute or convalescent COVID-19. The donor label of this sample is uncertain. DNA for the CDR3: TGTGCCAGTAGGGGACAGGGGTATTATGAAGCTTTCTTT. Translation: CASRGQGYYEAFF.